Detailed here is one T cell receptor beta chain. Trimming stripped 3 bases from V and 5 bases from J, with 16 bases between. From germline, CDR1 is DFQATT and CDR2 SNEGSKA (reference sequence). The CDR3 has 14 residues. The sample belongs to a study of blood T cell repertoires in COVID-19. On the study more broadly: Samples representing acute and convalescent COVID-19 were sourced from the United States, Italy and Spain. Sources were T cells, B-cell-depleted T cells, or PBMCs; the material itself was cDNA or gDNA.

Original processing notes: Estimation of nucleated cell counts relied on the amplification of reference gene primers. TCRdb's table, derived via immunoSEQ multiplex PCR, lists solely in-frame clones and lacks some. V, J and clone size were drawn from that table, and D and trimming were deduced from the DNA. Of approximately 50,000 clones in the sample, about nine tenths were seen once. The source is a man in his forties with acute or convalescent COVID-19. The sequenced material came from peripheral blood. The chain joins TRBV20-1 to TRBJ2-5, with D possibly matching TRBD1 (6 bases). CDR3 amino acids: CSASPPWGLETQYF. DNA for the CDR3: TGCAGTGCTAGTCCCCCATGGGGGCTTGAGACCCAGTACTTC.